The 20 T cell receptor beta chains listed next were all sequenced from one sample in a study of OX40 agonist ivuxolimab in advanced cancers. Libraries were prepared by immunoSEQ multiplex PCR; TCRdb keeps only in-frame clonotypes and omits some of them. The sample consists of about 36,000 clones, under 85% of them appearing once. The source material was CD4+ or CD8+ T cells sorted from blood, sampled in a trial of the OX40 agonist ivuxolimab. All receptors derive from an adult with an advanced solid tumor such as melanoma, head and neck, liver or kidney cancer.

This clone was seen a handful of times. The chain carries TRBV25-1 and TRBJ2-7, with D hard to call. The CDR3 is 14 residues long. Trimming left V 2 bases short and J 3 bases short, with 11 bases between. Germline loops: CDR1 MGHDK, CDR2 SYGVNS. CDR3 nucleotide sequence: TGTGCCAGCAGTGAAGTTCGTGGGTTCTACGAGCAGTACTTC. This gives the protein CASSEVRGFYEQYF.

The chain recombines TRBV25-1 with TRBJ2-2, with 9 bases lining up with TRBD2. The V and J ends lost 0 bases and 3 bases, in that order; junction bases with no gene match: 2. CDR3 length: 16 residues. Germline V lookup: CDR1 MGHDK, CDR2 SYGVNS. Here the CDR3 reads CASSEYAGGHTGELFF. The DNA for the CDR3 is TGTGCCAGCAGTGAATACGCGGGGGGGCACACCGGGGAGCTGTTTTTT.

The chain has TRBV18 and TRBJ1-2, with a weak D call TRBD1 (5 bases). V dropped 2 bases and J dropped 8 bases, with 15 bases sitting between them. Germline V gene sequence: CDR1 KGHSH, CDR2 LQKENI. This CDR3 is built from 14 residues. The CDR3 DNA reads TGTGCCAGCTCACCAGACAGTTGGGGAAGCGGCTACACCTTC. Amino acids: CASSPDSWGSGYTF. The whole variable domain, remainder taken from reference TRBV18 and TRBJ1-2, is NAGVMQNPRHLVRRRGQEARLRCSPMKGHSHVYWYRQLPEEGLKFMVYLQKENIIDESGMPKERFSAEFPKEGPSILRIQQVVRGDSAAYFCASSPDSWGSGYTFGSGTRLTVV.

The V call is TRBV27, the J call TRBJ2-1; possible D gene TRBD1, 6 bases. Germline V gene lookup returns CDR1 MNHEY and CDR2 SMNVEV (reference sequence). V lost 6 bases and J lost 7, with 16 bases in between. The length of the CDR3 is 14 residues. The CDR3 protein is CASSRQDSWNEQFF. As DNA, the CDR3 is TGTGCCAGCAGCCGCCAGGACAGTTGGAATGAGCAGTTCTTC.

The rearrangement links TRBV10-3 to TRBJ2-5, with D possibly being TRBD2 (5 bases). Germline V gene lookup returns CDR1 ENHRY and CDR2 SYGVKD. V lost 6 bases and J 4 bases, leaving 12 bases between the germline ends. This CDR3 is 13 amino acids long. This CDR3 reads CAIRDLGSETQYF. The DNA for the CDR3 is TGTGCCATCAGGGACTTGGGCTCAGAGACCCAGTACTTC.

The chain uses TRBV6-5 and TRBJ2-7; a possible D gene is TRBD1 (6 bases). CDR3 size: 16 residues. Germline values: CDR1 MNHEY, CDR2 SVGAGI. V lost 1 base, J lost 5 bases, and 18 bases lay in between. In DNA, the CDR3 is TGTGCCAGCAGTTACTTGGGCTACGGGACATCCCACGAGCAGTACTTC. It translates to CASSYLGYGTSHEQYF.

This clone was detected only once. The chain has TRBV6-5 and TRBJ2-7, with D hard to call. Germline lookup yields CDR1 MNHEY and CDR2 SVGAGI. The CDR3 covers 14 residues. V was trimmed by 8 bases and J by 2 bases, leaving 16 bases between them. The CDR3 sequence is CASSVNALTYEQYF. CDR3 nucleotides: TGTGCCAGCTCGGTCAATGCTCTAACCTACGAGCAGTACTTC.

This clone was seen a handful of times. The rearrangement links TRBV7-9 to TRBJ1-5; 10 nucleotides agree with TRBD1. The CDR3 loop spans 14 amino acids. The germline V gene has CDR1 SEHNR and CDR2 FQNEAQ (reference sequence). J was trimmed by 9 bases and V by 5 bases; bases with no gene match: 7. The chain's CDR3 is CASSADRGRRPQHF. The DNA of the CDR3 is TGTGCCAGCAGCGCCGACAGGGGGCGTCGGCCCCAGCATTTT. The variable domain in full, with the rest retrieved from reference TRBV7-9 and TRBJ1-5, is DTGVSQNPRHKITKRGQNVTFRCDPISEHNRLYWYRQTLGQGPEFLTYFQNEAQLEKSRLLSDRFSAERPKGSFSTLEIQRTEQGDSAMYLCASSADRGRRPQHFGDGTRLSIL.

Details on this clone: The junction departs from the called germline gene at one end, perhaps through a read error. The rearrangement links TRBV5-5 to TRBJ2-7; D gene uncertain. CDR1 is SGHKS and CDR2 is YYEKEE in the germline V gene (reference sequence). There are 12 residues in the CDR3. CDR3 in amino acids: CASRLVGLEQYF. DNA of the CDR3: TGTGCCAGCAGATTGGTAGGTCTCGAGCAGTACTTC. Full variable domain (rest looked up from reference TRBV5-5 and TRBJ2-7): DAGVTQSPTHLIKTRGQQVTLRCSPISGHKSVSWYQQVLGQGPQFIFQYYEKEERGRGNFPDRFSARQFPNYSSELNVNALLLGDSALYLCASRLVGLEQYFGPGTRLTVT.

This clone was seen a few times. The chain joins TRBV5-1 to TRBJ1-1, with TRBD1 as a possible D gene (6 bases). V lost 6 bases and J 2 bases, leaving 11 bases between the germline ends. This CDR3 has 13 amino acids. CDR1 is SGHRS and CDR2 is YFSETQ in the germline V gene. As DNA, the CDR3 is TGCGCCAGCACCCAGGGGCGAAACACTGAAGCTTTCTTT. Translating it yields CASTQGRNTEAFF.

This clone was detected a few times. The chain combines TRBV30 with TRBJ2-1; D perhaps matches TRBD2 (5 bases). V was trimmed by 0 bases and J by 9 bases, leaving 21 bases between them. The CDR3 has 16 amino acids. Per germline, CDR1 GTSNPN and CDR2 SVGIG (reference sequence). CDR3 in DNA: TGTGCCTGGAGTGTACTGAGGGCCGGACGCGACGTTGAGCAGTTCTTC. Translation gives CAWSVLRAGRDVEQFF.

The rearrangement uses TRBV6-5 and TRBJ2-2, with TRBD2 as a possible D gene (6 bases). The V and J ends lost 0 bases and 4 bases respectively, with 9 bases between them. The CDR3 contains 15 residues. CDR1 MNHEY and CDR2 SVGAGI come from the germline V gene. The CDR3 reads CASSYSVGGTGELFF. The CDR3 DNA sequence: TGTGCCAGCAGTTACTCGGTCGGGGGCACCGGGGAGCTGTTTTTT.

This sequence joins TRBV2 and TRBJ1-5; D gene unclear. The CDR3 length is 16 residues. Per the germline V gene, CDR1 is SNHLY and CDR2 is FYNNEI. V was trimmed by 2 bases and J by 3 bases, leaving 14 bases between them. The CDR3 nucleotides are TGTGCCAGCAGTGAAAGAGGGTGGCAGCTCAATCAGCCCCAGCATTTT. Protein: CASSERGWQLNQPQHF.

V usage is TRBV10-3 and J usage is TRBJ1-3; D unresolved. The V end was cut by 6 bases, the J end by 0 bases, with 12 bases between. The CDR3 loop spans 15 amino acids. Germline-derived CDR1 and CDR2 are ENHRY and SYGVKD. CDR3 DNA: TGTGCCATCAGCGAGGATGCAGGCTCTGGAAACACCATATATTTT. Protein sequence: CAISEDAGSGNTIYF.

The chain has TRBV9 and TRBJ2-3; TRBD1 agrees at 7 bases. V was clipped by 4 bases and J by 8 bases; unmatched bases: 13. The CDR3 covers 15 residues. Germline CDR1 reads SGDLS; CDR2 reads YYNGEE. The CDR3 sequence: CASSSSRDSEGTQYF. CDR3 coding DNA: TGTGCCAGCAGCTCATCCCGGGACAGTGAGGGTACGCAGTATTTT.

This rearrangement joins TRBV7-9 to TRBJ1-6, with TRBD1 as a possible D gene (6 bases). Trimming left V 0 bases short and J 6 bases short, with 12 bases between. This CDR3 has 16 amino acids. Germline CDR1 is SEHNR and CDR2 is FQNEAQ (reference sequence). DNA of the CDR3: TGTGCCAGCAGCTTAGCAGGGACACAGGTTAATTCACCCCTCCACTTT. As protein: CASSLAGTQVNSPLHF. Full variable domain (missing parts from reference TRBV7-9 and TRBJ1-6): DTGVSQNPRHKITKRGQNVTFRCDPISEHNRLYWYRQTLGQGPEFLTYFQNEAQLEKSRLLSDRFSAERPKGSFSTLEIQRTEQGDSAMYLCASSLAGTQVNSPLHFGNGTRLTVT.

The chain employs TRBV7-9 and TRBJ1-6, with D possibly TRBD1 on 6 matching bases. This CDR3 has 13 residues. CDR1 is SEHNR and CDR2 is FQNEAQ in the germline V gene (reference sequence). With 5 bases removed from V and 8 bases from J, the gap between germline ends came to 10 bases. CDR3: CASSPRTDSPLHF. CDR3 nucleotide sequence: TGTGCCAGCAGCCCAAGGACAGATTCACCCCTCCACTTT.

This rearrangement joins TRBV6-5 to TRBJ2-5; a weak D match, TRBD1 (6 bases). In germline, CDR1 is MNHEY, CDR2 SVGAGI. This CDR3 is 15 amino acids long. V was pared by 6 bases and J by 0 bases, with 14 bases between. CDR3 protein: CASRAGVKYQETQYF. CDR3 nucleotide sequence: TGTGCCAGCAGAGCAGGGGTCAAGTACCAAGAGACCCAGTACTTC.

V and J are TRBV29-1 and TRBJ2-5; 7 bases are a match to TRBD2. The J call may be in error: the DNA end matches TRBJ2-7 better. Germline V CDR1 and CDR2: SQVTM, ANQGSEA. The CDR3 is 12 residues long. The CDR3 region is CSAAGYDYEQYF. For the CDR3, the DNA is TGCAGCGCAGCGGGGTATGACTACGAGCAGTACTTC.

A few counts support this clone. The CDR3 coding sequence is TGTGCCAGCAGCTTAACCGAGACAGGGAATTCCAACCCGCCAGATACGCAGTATTTT. Amino acids: CASSLTETGNSNPPDTQYF. The V call is TRBV7-9, the J call TRBJ2-3; TRBD1 matches 7 bases. Losses at the gene ends were 2 bases for V and 4 bases for J; bases not matched to a gene: 18. Germline V CDR1 and CDR2: SEHNR, FQNEAQ (reference sequence). This CDR3 comprises 19 residues.